The entry below gives a single T cell receptor beta chain sequence along with its context. The time point here: blood 4 weeks post-SBRT, at nephrectomy. The treatment was: 15 Gy SBRT to primary tumor, nephrectomy 4 weeks later. This sample is part of a study of radiation and T cells in renal cell carcinoma. CDR3 size: 14 residues. With 0 bases removed from V and 2 bases from J, the gap between germline ends came to 7 bases. In germline, CDR1 is MNHEY, CDR2 SMNVEV (reference sequence). Repertoires were generated with immunoSEQ multiplex PCR, while TCRdb's copy carries only in-frame clones and drops some. The repertoire holds roughly 45,000 clones, around four fifths seen once, with around 26% in the top ten.

This clonotype originated in a woman aged 70 to 79 with renal cell carcinoma. The sequencing used blood, collected from a patient whose treatment included radiotherapy and nephrectomy. The chain joins TRBV27 to TRBJ1-2; tentative D call: TRBD1 (5 bases). Here the CDR3 reads CASSLSGQNYGYTF. For the CDR3, the DNA is TGTGCCAGCAGTTTATCGGGGCAGAACTATGGCTACACCTTC.